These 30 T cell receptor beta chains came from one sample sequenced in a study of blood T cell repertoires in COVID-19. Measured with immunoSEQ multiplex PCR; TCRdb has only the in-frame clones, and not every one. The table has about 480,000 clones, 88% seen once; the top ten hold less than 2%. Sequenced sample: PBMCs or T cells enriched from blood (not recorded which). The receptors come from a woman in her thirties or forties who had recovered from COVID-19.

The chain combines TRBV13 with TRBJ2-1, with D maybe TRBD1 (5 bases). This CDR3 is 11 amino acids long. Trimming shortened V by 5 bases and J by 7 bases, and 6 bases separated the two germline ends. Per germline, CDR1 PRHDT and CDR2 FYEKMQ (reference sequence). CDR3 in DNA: TGTGCCAGCAGCAACAGGAATGAGCAGTTCTTC. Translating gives CASSNRNEQFF.

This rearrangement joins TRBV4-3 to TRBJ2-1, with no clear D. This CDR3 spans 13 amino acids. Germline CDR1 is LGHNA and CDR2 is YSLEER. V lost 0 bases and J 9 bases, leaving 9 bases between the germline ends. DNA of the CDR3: TGCGCCAGCAGCCAAGAGTTCCCCAGTGAGCAGTTCTTC. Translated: CASSQEFPSEQFF.

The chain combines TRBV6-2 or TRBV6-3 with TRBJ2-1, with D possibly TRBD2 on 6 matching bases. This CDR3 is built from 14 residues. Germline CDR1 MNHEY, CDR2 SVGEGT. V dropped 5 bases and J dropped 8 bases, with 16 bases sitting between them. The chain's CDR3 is CASSTGLSSDEQFF. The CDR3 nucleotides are TGTGCCAGCAGTACGGGACTTTCCAGCGATGAGCAGTTCTTC.

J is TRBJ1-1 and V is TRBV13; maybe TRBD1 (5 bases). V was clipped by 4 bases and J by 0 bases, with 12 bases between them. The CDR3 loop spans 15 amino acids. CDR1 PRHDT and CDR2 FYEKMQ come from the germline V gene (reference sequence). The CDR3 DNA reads TGTGCCAGCAGCTCTCGACAGCTCATGAACACTGAAGCTTTCTTT. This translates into CASSSRQLMNTEAFF.

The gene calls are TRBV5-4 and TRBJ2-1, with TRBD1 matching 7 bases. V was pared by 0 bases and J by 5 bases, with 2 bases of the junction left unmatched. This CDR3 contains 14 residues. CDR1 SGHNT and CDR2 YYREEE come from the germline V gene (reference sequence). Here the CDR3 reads CASSLVTGDNEQFF. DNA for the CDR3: TGTGCCAGCAGCTTGGTAACAGGGGACAATGAGCAGTTCTTC.

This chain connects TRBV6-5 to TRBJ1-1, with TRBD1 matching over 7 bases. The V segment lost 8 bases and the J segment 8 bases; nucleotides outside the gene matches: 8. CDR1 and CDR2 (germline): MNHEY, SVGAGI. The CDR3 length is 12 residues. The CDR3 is CASFRGLAEAFF. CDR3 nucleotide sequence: TGTGCCAGCTTTAGGGGGCTTGCCGAAGCTTTCTTT.

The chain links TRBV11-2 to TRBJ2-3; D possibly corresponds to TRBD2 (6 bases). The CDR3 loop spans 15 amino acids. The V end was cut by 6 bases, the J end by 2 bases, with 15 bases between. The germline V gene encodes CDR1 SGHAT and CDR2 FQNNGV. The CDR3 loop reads CASRFSGWSTDTQYF. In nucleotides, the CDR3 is TGTGCCAGCAGATTTAGCGGTTGGTCCACAGATACGCAGTATTTT.

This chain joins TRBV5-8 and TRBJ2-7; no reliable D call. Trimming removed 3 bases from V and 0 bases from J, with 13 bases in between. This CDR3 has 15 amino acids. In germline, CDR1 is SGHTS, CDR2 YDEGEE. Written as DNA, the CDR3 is TGTGCCAGCAGCTCCCACCTTACAAACTCCTACGAGCAGTACTTC. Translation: CASSSHLTNSYEQYF.

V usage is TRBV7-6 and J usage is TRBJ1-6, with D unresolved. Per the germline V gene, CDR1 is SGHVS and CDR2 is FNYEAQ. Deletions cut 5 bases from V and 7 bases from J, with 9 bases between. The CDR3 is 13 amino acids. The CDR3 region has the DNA TGTGCCAGCAGCGAGTCCCGGAATTCACCCCTCCACTTT. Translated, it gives CASSESRNSPLHF.

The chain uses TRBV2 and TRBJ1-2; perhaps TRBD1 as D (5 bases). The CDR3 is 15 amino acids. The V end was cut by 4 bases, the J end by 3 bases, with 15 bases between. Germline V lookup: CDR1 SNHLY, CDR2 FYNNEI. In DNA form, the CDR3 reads TGTGCCAGCAGTGGGGGTCAGGGAGGAGACTATGGCTACACCTTC. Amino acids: CASSGGQGGDYGYTF.

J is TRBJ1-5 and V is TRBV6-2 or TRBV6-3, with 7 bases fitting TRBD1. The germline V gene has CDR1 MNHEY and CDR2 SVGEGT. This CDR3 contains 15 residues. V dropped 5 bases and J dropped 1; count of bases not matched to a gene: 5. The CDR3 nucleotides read TGTGCCAGCAGTACCGGGACAGCAAGCAATCAGCCCCAGCATTTT. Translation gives CASSTGTASNQPQHF.

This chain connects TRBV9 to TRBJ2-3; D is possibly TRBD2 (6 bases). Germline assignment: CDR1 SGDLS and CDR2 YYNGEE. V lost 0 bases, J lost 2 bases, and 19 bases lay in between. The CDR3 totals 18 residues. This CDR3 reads CASSVEITGTPNTDTQYF. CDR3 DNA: TGTGCCAGCAGCGTAGAAATAACCGGGACTCCAAACACAGATACGCAGTATTTT.

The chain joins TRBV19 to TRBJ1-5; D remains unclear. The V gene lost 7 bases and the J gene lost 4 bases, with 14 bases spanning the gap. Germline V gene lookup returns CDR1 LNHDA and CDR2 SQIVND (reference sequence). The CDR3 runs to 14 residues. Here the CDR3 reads CASTLDWMNQPQHF. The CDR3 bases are TGTGCCAGTACCTTGGACTGGATGAATCAGCCCCAGCATTTT.

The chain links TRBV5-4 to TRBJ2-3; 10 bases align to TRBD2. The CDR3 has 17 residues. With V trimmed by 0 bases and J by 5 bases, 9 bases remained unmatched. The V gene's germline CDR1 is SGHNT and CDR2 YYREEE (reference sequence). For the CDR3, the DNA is TGTGCCAGCAGCTTGGGGCTAGCGGGAGTAGGTATAGATACGCAGTATTTT. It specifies CASSLGLAGVGIDTQYF.

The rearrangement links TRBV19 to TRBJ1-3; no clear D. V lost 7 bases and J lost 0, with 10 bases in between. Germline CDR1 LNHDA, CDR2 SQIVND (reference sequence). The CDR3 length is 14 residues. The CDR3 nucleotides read TGTGCCAGTATATACGGAGCCTCTGGAAACACCATATATTTT. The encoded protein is CASIYGASGNTIYF.

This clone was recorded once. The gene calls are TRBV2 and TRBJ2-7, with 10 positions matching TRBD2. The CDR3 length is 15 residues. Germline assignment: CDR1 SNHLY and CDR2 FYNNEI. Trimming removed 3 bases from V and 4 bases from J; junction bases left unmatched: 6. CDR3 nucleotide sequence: TGTGCCAGCAGTGATCTAGCGGGAGAGGGATACGAGCAGTACTTC. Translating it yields CASSDLAGEGYEQYF.

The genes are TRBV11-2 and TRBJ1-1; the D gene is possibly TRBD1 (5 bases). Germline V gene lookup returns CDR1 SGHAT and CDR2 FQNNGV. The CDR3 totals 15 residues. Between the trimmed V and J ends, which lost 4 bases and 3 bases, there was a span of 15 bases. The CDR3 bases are TGTGCCAGCAGCTCCACGCGGGGGAGGGACACTGAAGCTTTCTTT. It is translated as CASSSTRGRDTEAFF. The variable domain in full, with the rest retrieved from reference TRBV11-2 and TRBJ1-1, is EAGVAQSPRYKIIEKRQSVAFWCNPISGHATLYWYQQILGQGPKLLIQFQNNGVVDDSQLPKDRFSAERLKGVDSTLKIQPAKLEDSAVYLCASSSTRGRDTEAFFGQGTRLTVV.

CDR3 coding DNA: TGTGCCAGCAGTTTAAAGGCTGGCAGGAGCAATCAGCCCCAGCATTTT. Encoded protein: CASSLKAGRSNQPQHF. The V gene is TRBV27, the J gene TRBJ1-5, with no clear D. The CDR3 consists of 16 residues. Trimming left V 2 bases short and J 1 base short, with 12 bases between. Germline V lookup: CDR1 MNHEY, CDR2 SMNVEV (reference sequence).

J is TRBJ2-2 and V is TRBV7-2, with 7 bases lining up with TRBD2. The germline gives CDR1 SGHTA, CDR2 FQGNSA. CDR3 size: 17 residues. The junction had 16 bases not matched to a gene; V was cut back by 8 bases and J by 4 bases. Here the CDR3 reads CASPMSGGGGGTGELFF. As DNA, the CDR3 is TGTGCCAGCCCCATGTCGGGAGGTGGGGGGGGCACCGGGGAGCTGTTTTTT.

The CDR3 DNA follows: TGTGCCAGTAGTACTCAGATTAACTATGGCTACACCTTC. It codes for CASSTQINYGYTF. V and J are TRBV19 and TRBJ1-2; no clear D gene. The CDR3 has 13 amino acids. Germline V CDR1 and CDR2: LNHDA, SQIVND (reference sequence). Trimming took off 4 bases at V and 1 base at J, with 7 bases between the two ends.

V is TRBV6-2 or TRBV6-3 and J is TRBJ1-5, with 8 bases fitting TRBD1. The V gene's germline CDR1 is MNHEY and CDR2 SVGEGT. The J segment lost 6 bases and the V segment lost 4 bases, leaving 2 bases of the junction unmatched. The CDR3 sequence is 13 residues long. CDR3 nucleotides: TGTGCCAGCAGTTTAACAGGGGGTCAGCCCCAGCATTTT. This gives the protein CASSLTGGQPQHF.

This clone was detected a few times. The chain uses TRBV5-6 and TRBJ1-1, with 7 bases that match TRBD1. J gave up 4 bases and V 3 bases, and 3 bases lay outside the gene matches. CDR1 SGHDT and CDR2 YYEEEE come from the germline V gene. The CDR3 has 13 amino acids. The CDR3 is CASSWDRRTEAFF. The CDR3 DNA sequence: TGTGCCAGCAGCTGGGACAGACGCACTGAAGCTTTCTTT.

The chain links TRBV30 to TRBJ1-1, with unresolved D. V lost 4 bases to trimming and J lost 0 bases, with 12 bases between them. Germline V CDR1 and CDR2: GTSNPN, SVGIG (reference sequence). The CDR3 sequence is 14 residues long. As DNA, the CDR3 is TGTGCCTGGATTTCGAGGTCAGTGAACACTGAAGCTTTCTTT. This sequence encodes CAWISRSVNTEAFF.

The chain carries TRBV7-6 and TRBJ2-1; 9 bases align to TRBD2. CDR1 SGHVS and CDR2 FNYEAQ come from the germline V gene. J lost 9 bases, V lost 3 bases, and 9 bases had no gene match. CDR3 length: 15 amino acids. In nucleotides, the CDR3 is TGTGCCAGCAGCTTGACCGCGGGAGGGCGGGGTGAGCAGTTCTTC. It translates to CASSLTAGGRGEQFF.

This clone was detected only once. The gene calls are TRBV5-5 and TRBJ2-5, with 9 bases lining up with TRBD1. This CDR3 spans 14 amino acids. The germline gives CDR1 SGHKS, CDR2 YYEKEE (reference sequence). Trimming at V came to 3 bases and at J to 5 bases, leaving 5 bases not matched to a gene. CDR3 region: CASSWGTGPETQYF. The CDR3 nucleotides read TGTGCCAGCAGCTGGGGGACAGGGCCGGAGACCCAGTACTTC. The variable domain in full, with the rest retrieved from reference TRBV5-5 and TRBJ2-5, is DAGVTQSPTHLIKTRGQQVTLRCSPISGHKSVSWYQQVLGQGPQFIFQYYEKEERGRGNFPDRFSARQFPNYSSELNVNALLLGDSALYLCASSWGTGPETQYFGPGTRLLVL.

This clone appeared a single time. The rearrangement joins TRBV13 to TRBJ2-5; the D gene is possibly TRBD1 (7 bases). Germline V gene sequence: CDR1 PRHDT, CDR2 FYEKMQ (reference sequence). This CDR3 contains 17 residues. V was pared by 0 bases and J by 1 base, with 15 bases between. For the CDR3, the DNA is TGTGCCAGCAGCTTAGGCCAGGGGGGAGTGGGCCAAGAGACCCAGTACTTC. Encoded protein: CASSLGQGGVGQETQYF.

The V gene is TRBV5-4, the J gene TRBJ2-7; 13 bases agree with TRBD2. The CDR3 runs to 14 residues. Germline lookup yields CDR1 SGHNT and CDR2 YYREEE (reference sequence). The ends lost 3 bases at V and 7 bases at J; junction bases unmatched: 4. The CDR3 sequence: CASSSPGLAGEQYF. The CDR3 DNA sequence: TGTGCCAGCAGCTCTCCGGGACTAGCGGGGGAGCAGTACTTC.

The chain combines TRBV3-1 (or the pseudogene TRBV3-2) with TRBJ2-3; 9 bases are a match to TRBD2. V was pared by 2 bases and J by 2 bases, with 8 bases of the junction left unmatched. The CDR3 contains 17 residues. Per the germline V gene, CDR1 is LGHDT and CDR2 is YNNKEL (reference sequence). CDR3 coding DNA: TGTGCCAGCAGCCAAAGAGCGGGAGGCCGAAACACAGATACGCAGTATTTT. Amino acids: CASSQRAGGRNTDTQYF.

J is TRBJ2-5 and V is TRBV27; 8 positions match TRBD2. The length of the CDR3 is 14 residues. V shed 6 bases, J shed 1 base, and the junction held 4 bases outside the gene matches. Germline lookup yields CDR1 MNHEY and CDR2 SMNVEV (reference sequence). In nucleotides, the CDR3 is TGTGCCAGCAGCCGACGGGGGGGCCAAGAGACCCAGTACTTC. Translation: CASSRRGGQETQYF.

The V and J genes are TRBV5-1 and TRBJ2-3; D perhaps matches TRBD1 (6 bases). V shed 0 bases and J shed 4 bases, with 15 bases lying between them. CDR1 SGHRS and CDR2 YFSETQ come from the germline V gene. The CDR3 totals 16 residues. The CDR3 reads CASSLARQGLADTQYF. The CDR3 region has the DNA TGCGCCAGCAGCTTGGCGCGGCAGGGGTTGGCAGATACGCAGTATTTT.